This TCR beta chain originates from a study of blood T cell repertoires in COVID-19. Study-wide context: Acute-phase and convalescent COVID-19 samples originated in the United States, Italy and Spain.

CDR1 and CDR2 from the germline V gene are SNHLY and FYNNEI. Trimming stripped 4 bases from V and 6 bases from J, with 7 bases between. The length of the CDR3 is 12 residues. Using immunoSEQ multiplex PCR, the repertoire was profiled, and TCRdb retains in-frame clones only, with some absent. The repertoire consists of approximately 74,000 clones, with around 93% occurring once and the leading ten covering roughly 5%. The sequenced sample consisted of peripheral blood. The chain couples TRBV2 to TRBJ2-1; D not resolved. This clonotype was obtained from a woman aged 60 to 75 with active COVID-19. DNA of the CDR3: TGTGCCAGCAGTGTCCGGGTCAATGAGCAGTTCTTC. Its protein product is CASSVRVNEQFF.